This TCR beta chain was recovered during a study of radiation and T cells in renal cell carcinoma. Looking at the study overall: Nephrectomy followed 15 Gy stereotactic body radiation by 4 weeks. Study-wide findings and caveats: Baseline intratumoral clonotype presence is unknown without pretreatment biopsies.

The CDR3 contains 15 residues. The V end lost 4 bases, the J end lost 7 bases, and 20 bases lay between the germline ends. Germline assignment: CDR1 SGDLS and CDR2 YYNGEE. Stated time point: baseline pretreatment blood. Indicated treatment: 15 Gy SBRT to primary tumor, nephrectomy 4 weeks later. TCRdb's table, derived via immunoSEQ multiplex PCR, lists solely in-frame clones and lacks some. The table shows about 130,000 clones, with over 75% occurring only once. Of note for this clone: Its antigen is undetermined.

The chain combines TRBV9 with TRBJ1-2; no definite D call. Here the sequenced sample was blood, taken from a patient whose treatment included radiotherapy and nephrectomy. The receptor was isolated from a woman aged 45-65 years with renal cell carcinoma. This CDR3 reads CASSPLNPGEVGYTF. The CDR3 DNA follows: TGTGCCAGCAGCCCTCTAAACCCCGGGGAAGTTGGCTACACCTTC.